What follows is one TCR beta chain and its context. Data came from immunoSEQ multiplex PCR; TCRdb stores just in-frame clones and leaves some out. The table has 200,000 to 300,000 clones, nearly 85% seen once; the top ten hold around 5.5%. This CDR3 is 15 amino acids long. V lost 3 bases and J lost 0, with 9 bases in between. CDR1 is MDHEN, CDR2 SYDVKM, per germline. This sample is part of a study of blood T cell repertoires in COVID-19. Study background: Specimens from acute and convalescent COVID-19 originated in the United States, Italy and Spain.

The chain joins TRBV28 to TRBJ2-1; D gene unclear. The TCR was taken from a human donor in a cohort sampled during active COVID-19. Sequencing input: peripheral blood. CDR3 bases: TGTGCCAGCAGTTTTGAGATCGGCTCCTACAATGAGCAGTTCTTC. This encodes CASSFEIGSYNEQFF.